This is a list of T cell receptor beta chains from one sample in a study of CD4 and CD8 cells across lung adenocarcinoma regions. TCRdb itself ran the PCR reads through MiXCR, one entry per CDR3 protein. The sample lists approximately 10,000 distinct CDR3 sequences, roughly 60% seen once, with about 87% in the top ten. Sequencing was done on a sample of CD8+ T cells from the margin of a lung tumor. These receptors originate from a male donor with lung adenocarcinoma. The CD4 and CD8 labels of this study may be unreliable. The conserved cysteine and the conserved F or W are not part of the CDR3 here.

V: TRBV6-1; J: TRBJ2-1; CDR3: ASSPLQGMVNEQF
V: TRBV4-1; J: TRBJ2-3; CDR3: ASSQTDTQY
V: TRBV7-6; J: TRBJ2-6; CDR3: ASSPNSGANVLT
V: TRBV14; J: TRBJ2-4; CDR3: ASSHWTRRSKDTQY
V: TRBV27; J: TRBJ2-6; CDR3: ASSSRGSGANVLT
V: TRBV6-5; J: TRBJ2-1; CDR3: ASSYLGGRNEQF
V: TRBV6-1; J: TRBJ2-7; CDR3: ASSEVQSPSGGRTYNEQY
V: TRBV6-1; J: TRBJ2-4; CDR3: ARRGRRGKVVQY
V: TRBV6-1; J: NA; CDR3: ASSEANDGYEQY
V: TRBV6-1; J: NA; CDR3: ASSGRPDGTEEQY
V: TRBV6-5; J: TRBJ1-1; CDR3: ASSLTGGGNTEAF
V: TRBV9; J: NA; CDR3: ASSPRDGALETQY
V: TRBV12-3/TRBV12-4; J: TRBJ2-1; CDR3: ASSLGTSVYNEQF
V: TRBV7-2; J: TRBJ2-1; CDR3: ASSLGTSLYNEQF
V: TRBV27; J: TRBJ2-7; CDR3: ASSLSGGTSGREQY
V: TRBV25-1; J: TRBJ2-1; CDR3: ASSPGLAGGSNEQF
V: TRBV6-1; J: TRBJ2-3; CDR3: ASSPATDTQY
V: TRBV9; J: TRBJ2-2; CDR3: ASSAGLLNTGELF
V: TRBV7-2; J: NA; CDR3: ASSTGTTTYEQY
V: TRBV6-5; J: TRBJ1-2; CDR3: ASSYRPGEAGVGYGYT
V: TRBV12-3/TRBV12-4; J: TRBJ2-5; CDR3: ASSLAGTETQY
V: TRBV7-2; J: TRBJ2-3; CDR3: ASSIAGADTQY
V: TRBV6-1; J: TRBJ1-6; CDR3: ASSEEGLSLH
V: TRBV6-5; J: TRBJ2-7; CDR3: ASSYSMHQGHEQY
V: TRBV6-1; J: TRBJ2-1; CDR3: ASSDYQRPGEQF
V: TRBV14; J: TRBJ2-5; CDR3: ASSLYRGLAGGEETQY
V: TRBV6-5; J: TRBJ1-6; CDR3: ASSYTSHRGGRKSPLH
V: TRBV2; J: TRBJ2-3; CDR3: ASSDGLALNTQY
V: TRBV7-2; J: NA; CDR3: ASSVAGPSYEQY
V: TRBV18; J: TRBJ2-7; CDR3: ASSPQGVTYEQY
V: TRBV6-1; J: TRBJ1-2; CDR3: ASSVGGGGYT
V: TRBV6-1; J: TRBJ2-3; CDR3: ASSDTWTSGTNKQF
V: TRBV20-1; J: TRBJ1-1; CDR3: SAARGGNTEAF
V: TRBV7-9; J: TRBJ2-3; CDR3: ASSLDSGSDRY
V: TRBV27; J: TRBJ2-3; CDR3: ASSQGVSAGRVGTDTQY
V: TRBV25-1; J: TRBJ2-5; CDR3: ASSIPGEVETQY
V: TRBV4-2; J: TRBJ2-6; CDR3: ASSQDGTGYGWSGANVLT
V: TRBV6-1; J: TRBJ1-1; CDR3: ASSMTTGENTEAF
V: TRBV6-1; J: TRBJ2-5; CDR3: ASREAGARVRDTQY
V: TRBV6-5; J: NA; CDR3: ASSYGADRANYEQY
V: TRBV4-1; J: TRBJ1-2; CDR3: ASSPVFGLDIYGYT
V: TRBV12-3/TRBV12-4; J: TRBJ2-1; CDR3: ASSLAYLAGEQF
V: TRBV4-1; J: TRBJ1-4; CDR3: ASSHSHNEKLF
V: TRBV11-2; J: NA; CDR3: ASSFSGTGGYEQY
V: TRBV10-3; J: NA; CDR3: AIRGSTGAQY
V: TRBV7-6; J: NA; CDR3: ASSLTTGGLHEQY
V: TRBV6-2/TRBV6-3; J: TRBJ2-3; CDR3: ASSYILGDGTDTQY
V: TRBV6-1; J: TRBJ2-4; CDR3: ASNTGGQGNVLS